This T cell receptor beta chain was sequenced in a study of T cell repertoires in cytomegalovirus infection. From the reads, TCRdb called clonotypes with MiXCR, one entry per CDR3 protein. The table records roughly 760,000 distinct CDR3 sequences, roughly a third of them present only once. The receptor's source is a human donor in good health (CMV status not recorded). Some clones in this sample may be carry-over from other donors' samples. The sequenced sample was PBMCs.

The CDR3 sequence: CATSDPSSGGYTDTQYF. In nucleotides, the CDR3 is TGTGCCACCAGTGACCCCTCTAGCGGGGGATACACAGATACGCAGTATTTT. V and J are TRBV24-1 and TRBJ2-3, with 10 bases that match TRBD2. The CDR3 is 17 amino acids. J gave up 2 bases and V 4 bases, and 8 bases lay outside the gene matches. Germline CDR1 reads KGHDR; CDR2 reads SFDVKD.